A single sample is the source of the 16 T cell receptor beta chains below, sequenced in a study of PD-1 blockade in classical Hodgkin lymphoma. Repertoires were generated with immunoSEQ multiplex PCR, while TCRdb's copy carries only in-frame clones and drops some. Found here are about 64,000 clones, roughly nine tenths of them singletons; the top ten hold roughly 8%. This sample's time point: cycle 4 day 1 (C4D1), after five to seven weeks of nivolumab. Each patient relapsed following autologous stem cell transplantation, and prior brentuximab vedotin exposure differed. Sequenced material: peripheral blood mononuclear cells (PBMCs), taken before the fourth cycle of nivolumab. Every receptor here comes from a human donor with classical Hodgkin lymphoma.

The CDR3 here is CASGKEADSDQPQHF. CDR3 DNA sequence: TGTGCCAGCGGGAAGGAGGCAGATTCGGATCAGCCCCAGCATTTT. This chain links TRBV7-6 with TRBJ1-5; no clear D. Trimming took off 8 bases at V and 5 bases at J, with 19 bases between the two ends. In germline, CDR1 is SGHVS, CDR2 FNYEAQ. CDR3 length: 15 amino acids.

The rearrangement joins TRBV11-2 to TRBJ1-3; weak D call: TRBD1 (5 bases). The germline V gene has CDR1 SGHAT and CDR2 FQNNGV. The length of the CDR3 is 16 residues. The germline V and J ends were trimmed by 5 bases and 0 bases, with 14 bases remaining between them. In nucleotides, the CDR3 is TGTGCCAGCAGCCTATTCGCCGGGACCTCTGGAAACACCATATATTTT. Translating it yields CASSLFAGTSGNTIYF.

The chain carries TRBV28 and TRBJ1-3, with 8 bases identical to TRBD1. The CDR3 contains 14 residues. J gave up 3 bases and V 6 bases, and 4 bases lay outside the gene matches. Germline V gives CDR1 MDHEN, CDR2 SYDVKM. The CDR3 DNA reads as TGTGCCAGCAGACAGGGGGTATTTGGAAACACCATATATTTT. It yields the protein CASRQGVFGNTIYF.

The genes are TRBV7-9 and TRBJ2-2; 9 bases match TRBD2. The CDR3 totals 14 residues. Per germline, CDR1 SEHNR and CDR2 FQNEAQ (reference sequence). J was trimmed by 6 bases and V by 2 bases; bases with no gene match: 1. In DNA, the CDR3 is TGTGCCAGCAGCTTAATAGCGGGAGCCGGGGAGCTGTTTTTT. It codes for CASSLIAGAGELFF.

V usage is TRBV4-1 and J usage is TRBJ1-4, with D maybe TRBD1 (5 bases). V was clipped by 4 bases and J by 6 bases, with 15 bases between them. CDR3 size: 15 residues. Germline assignment: CDR1 MGHRA and CDR2 YSYEKL. The CDR3 reads CASSPSRVGDEKLFF. The CDR3 DNA reads as TGCGCCAGCAGCCCCTCCAGGGTAGGCGATGAAAAACTGTTTTTT.

V gene TRBV28 combines with J gene TRBJ1-3; D perhaps matches TRBD1 (5 bases). Germline-derived CDR1 and CDR2 are MDHEN and SYDVKM. The ends were cut back, 7 bases at V and 0 bases at J, with 19 bases in the middle. This CDR3 region has 17 residues. The CDR3 here is CASTQGTGLTSGNTIYF. DNA for the CDR3: TGTGCCAGCACCCAGGGAACAGGTCTTACCTCTGGAAACACCATATATTTT.

This chain connects TRBV19 to TRBJ2-7; 8 nucleotides line up with TRBD2. V lost 3 bases to trimming and J lost 1 base; unmatched junction nucleotides: 8. The CDR3 runs to 16 residues. Germline V lookup: CDR1 LNHDA, CDR2 SQIVND (reference sequence). The CDR3 loop reads CASSISSIAGSYEQYF. CDR3 DNA sequence: TGTGCCAGTAGTATTTCCAGCATAGCGGGATCCTACGAGCAGTACTTC. The entire variable domain, with the rest obtained from reference TRBV19 and TRBJ2-7, is as follows: DGGITQSPKYLFRKEGQNVTLSCEQNLNHDAMYWYRQDPGQGLRLIYYSQIVNDFQKGDIAEGYSVSREKKESFPLTVTSAQKNPTAFYLCASSISSIAGSYEQYFGPGTRLTVT.

V usage is TRBV10-3 and J usage is TRBJ2-3; 10 nucleotides agree with TRBD1. CDR3 size: 14 residues. Germline CDR1 is ENHRY and CDR2 is SYGVKD. Trimming at V came to 10 bases and at J to 5 bases, leaving 9 bases not matched to a gene. The DNA for the CDR3 is TGTGCCACCCGCCCCGGGACAGGGGAAGATACGCAGTATTTT. Translated: CATRPGTGEDTQYF.

The chain has TRBV7-8 and TRBJ2-7; D perhaps matches TRBD1 (5 bases). V dropped 2 bases and J dropped 2 bases, with 16 bases sitting between them. In germline, CDR1 is SGHVS, CDR2 FQNEAQ. The length of the CDR3 is 16 residues. The CDR3 spells CASSLRGDFPTYEQYF. In nucleotides, the CDR3 is TGTGCCAGCAGCTTAAGGGGTGATTTCCCGACCTACGAGCAGTACTTC.

This rearrangement joins TRBV28 to TRBJ2-7; D possibly uses TRBD1 or TRBD2 (5 bases each). Trimming took off 5 bases at V and 2 bases at J, with 16 bases between the two ends. The CDR3 sequence is 15 residues long. The germline V gene encodes CDR1 MDHEN and CDR2 SYDVKM. CDR3: CASSPPGRIPYEQYF. The CDR3 DNA sequence: TGTGCCAGCAGTCCCCCGGGACGGATTCCCTACGAGCAGTACTTC.

The J gene is TRBJ1-1, the V gene TRBV4-1; 10 bases agree with TRBD1. V shed 0 bases and J 6 bases; nucleotides not matched to a gene: 4. In germline, CDR1 is MGHRA, CDR2 YSYEKL. The CDR3 extends over 15 amino acids. The CDR3 sequence: CASSQDSTGGSEAFF. CDR3 sequence (DNA): TGCGCCAGCAGCCAAGACTCGACAGGGGGCTCTGAAGCTTTCTTT.

The chain carries TRBV15 and TRBJ2-2; 7 bases are shared with TRBD1. Germline lookup yields CDR1 LNHNV and CDR2 YYDKDF (reference sequence). This CDR3 has 15 residues. After removal of 7 bases from V and 4 bases from J, the junction contained 9 bases not matched to a gene. CDR3 protein: CATTLDRAPTGELFF. For the CDR3, the DNA is TGTGCCACCACCCTTGACAGGGCTCCCACCGGGGAGCTGTTTTTT.

This chain links TRBV7-6 with TRBJ2-1; possible D gene TRBD2, 5 bases. Germline CDR1 and CDR2: SGHVS and FNYEAQ. The V end was cut by 4 bases, the J end by 0 bases, with 7 bases between. The CDR3 runs 14 residues. The CDR3: CASSSTSSYNEQFF. The DNA for the CDR3 is TGTGCCAGCAGCTCTACTAGCTCCTACAATGAGCAGTTCTTC.

This clone was seen a single time. The V and J genes are TRBV5-1 and TRBJ2-6; tentatively, D is TRBD1 (6 bases). Per germline, CDR1 SGHRS and CDR2 YFSETQ. Trimming pared 2 bases from V and 0 bases from J, leaving 18 bases between. There are 19 residues in the CDR3. CDR3 sequence reads: CASSFFPGQPRSGANVLTF. The CDR3 region has the DNA TGCGCCAGCAGCTTTTTCCCTGGACAGCCCCGCTCTGGGGCCAACGTCCTGACTTTC.

The chain joins TRBV27 to TRBJ2-7, with TRBD1 identical over 9 bases. The CDR3 spans 14 residues. The V gene end was trimmed by 3 bases and the J gene end by 6 bases; junction bases not matched to a gene: 6. In germline, CDR1 is MNHEY, CDR2 SMNVEV (reference sequence). CDR3 bases: TGTGCCAGCAGTTTTTCCACGACAGGGGGCGAGCAGTACTTC. The encoded protein is CASSFSTTGGEQYF.

V and J are TRBV6-1 and TRBJ2-7, with 9 bases lining up with TRBD1. Germline loops: CDR1 MNHNS, CDR2 SASEGT. The V and J ends lost 3 bases and 3 bases, in that order; junction bases with no gene match: 6. The CDR3 spans 15 residues. The CDR3 protein is CASSDRPGQGYEQYF. The CDR3 region has the DNA TGTGCCAGCAGTGACCGCCCGGGACAGGGCTACGAGCAGTACTTC.